One and the same sample provided the 21 T cell receptor beta chains below, sequenced in a study of cytomegalovirus exposure and HLA in healthy donors. PCR amplification relied on 60 Vbeta primers (plus 13 Jbeta primers). The assay was immunoSEQ multiplex PCR, and TCRdb's table has in-frame clones only and misses some. The table includes 200,000 to 250,000 clones, 82% detected once. Sequences were obtained from PBMCs. Receptor source: a woman between 40 and 50 years old in good health and CMV-seronegative.

This sequence joins TRBV2 and TRBJ2-5; 7 bases are a match to TRBD1. The CDR3 contains 15 residues. Germline V gives CDR1 SNHLY, CDR2 FYNNEI. J gave up 3 bases and V 6 bases, and 10 bases lay outside the gene matches. The CDR3 reads CASRIDRVRKETQYF. CDR3 DNA sequence: TGTGCCAGCAGGATCGACAGGGTCCGGAAAGAGACCCAGTACTTC. Full variable domain (outside the CDR3, taken from reference TRBV2 and TRBJ2-5): EPEVTQTPSHQVTQMGQEVILRCVPISNHLYFYWYRQILGQKVEFLVSFYNNEISEKSEIFDDQFSVERPDGSNFTLKIRSTKLEDSAMYFCASRIDRVRKETQYFGPGTRLLVL.

The gene calls are TRBV2 and TRBJ2-6; D is undetermined. There are 13 residues in the CDR3. CDR1 and CDR2 from the germline V gene are SNHLY and FYNNEI. The ends were cut back, 8 bases at V and 1 base at J, with 6 bases in the middle. The CDR3 nucleotides read TGTGCCAGCGAGTCTTCTGGGGCCAACGTCCTGACTTTC. Protein product: CASESSGANVLTF.

The chain uses TRBV11-2 and TRBJ2-7; D not certain. CDR1 is SGHAT and CDR2 is FQNNGV in the germline V gene. V dropped 4 bases and J dropped 6 bases, with 16 bases sitting between them. The CDR3 is 14 residues long. The chain's CDR3 is CASSSTGYYGEQYF. For the CDR3, the DNA is TGTGCCAGCAGCTCAACCGGTTACTACGGCGAGCAGTACTTC.

The chain is built from TRBV19 and TRBJ1-4; D is undetermined. The CDR3 has 11 amino acids. V was cut by 3 bases and J by 10 bases, with 6 bases left in between. Germline V gene data show CDR1 as LNHDA and CDR2 as SQIVND (reference sequence). The chain's CDR3 is CASSIDRKLFF. CDR3 coding DNA: TGTGCCAGTAGTATTGATAGAAAACTGTTTTTT.

The rearrangement uses TRBV7-2 and TRBJ1-1; no reliable D call. The CDR3 consists of 12 residues. V was cut by 1 base and J by 9 bases, with 9 bases left in between. Germline V gene sequence: CDR1 SGHTA, CDR2 FQGNSA. CDR3 in amino acids: CASSLERSQAFF. The CDR3 DNA sequence: TGTGCCAGCAGCTTAGAAAGGAGCCAAGCTTTCTTT.

This chain uses TRBV2 with TRBJ1-3, with D unclear. The CDR3 length is 15 residues. Trimming shortened V by 6 bases and J by 0 bases, and 12 bases separated the two germline ends. Per germline, CDR1 SNHLY and CDR2 FYNNEI. DNA of the CDR3: TGTGCCAGCAGCACAGACGGCAACTCTGGAAACACCATATATTTT. It translates to CASSTDGNSGNTIYF.

In its sample, this clone was seen a few times. V gene TRBV5-8 combines with J gene TRBJ2-7; possibly TRBD2 for D (5 bases). V lost 4 bases, J lost 4 bases, and 21 bases lay in between. The germline V gene encodes CDR1 SGHTS and CDR2 YDEGEE. The CDR3 covers 16 residues. CDR3 bases: TGTGCCAGCAGCGCACTGGCCGGGATTAAGGGATACGAGCAGTACTTC. It translates to CASSALAGIKGYEQYF.

This clone appeared a single time. J is TRBJ2-6 and V is TRBV5-1; TRBD2 agrees at 10 bases. The germline gives CDR1 SGHRS, CDR2 YFSETQ. The CDR3 has 17 amino acids. After removal of 4 bases from V and 4 bases from J, the junction contained 8 bases not matched to a gene. CDR3 in DNA: TGCGCCAGCAGCCCGAGCGGGAGGGCTCCCGGGGCCAACGTCCTGACTTTC. Amino acids: CASSPSGRAPGANVLTF.

The chain carries TRBV27 and TRBJ1-2; 11 positions match TRBD1. J was trimmed by 5 bases and V by 5 bases; bases with no gene match: 4. Germline V lookup: CDR1 MNHEY, CDR2 SMNVEV (reference sequence). CDR3 size: 14 residues. This CDR3 is CASSTRDRGYGYTF. CDR3 DNA: TGTGCCAGCAGTACCCGGGACAGGGGGTATGGCTACACCTTC.

V is TRBV19 and J is TRBJ1-1; 8 bases are shared with TRBD1. CDR1 LNHDA and CDR2 SQIVND come from the germline V gene (reference sequence). The CDR3 length is 15 residues. After removal of 5 bases from V and 1 base from J, the junction contained 6 bases not matched to a gene. The CDR3 nucleotides read TGTGCCAGTAGTCCGACAGGGGCCTGGAACACTGAAGCTTTCTTT. Translated, it gives CASSPTGAWNTEAFF.

The V call is TRBV2, the J call TRBJ1-3, with no clear D. Germline V gives CDR1 SNHLY, CDR2 FYNNEI. V lost 4 bases and J 4 bases, leaving 14 bases between the germline ends. This CDR3 has 15 residues. The CDR3 reads CASSVNPGAGNTIYF. The CDR3 DNA follows: TGTGCCAGCAGTGTGAATCCTGGAGCCGGAAACACCATATATTTT. Complete variable domain (other parts from reference TRBV2 and TRBJ1-3): EPEVTQTPSHQVTQMGQEVILRCVPISNHLYFYWYRQILGQKVEFLVSFYNNEISEKSEIFDDQFSVERPDGSNFTLKIRSTKLEDSAMYFCASSVNPGAGNTIYFGEGSWLTVV.

The V gene is TRBV5-1, the J gene TRBJ2-5; no firm D call. Trimming shortened V by 0 bases and J by 4 bases, and 16 bases separated the two germline ends. In germline, CDR1 is SGHRS, CDR2 YFSETQ. This CDR3 region has 16 residues. The CDR3 nucleotides are TGCGCCAGCAGCTTGGAACAGAGTCAAAAGAGAGAGACCCAGTACTTC. This codes for CASSLEQSQKRETQYF. Together with reference TRBV5-1 and TRBJ2-5, the CDR3 gives the full variable domain: KAGVTQTPRYLIKTRGQQVTLSCSPISGHRSVSWYQQTPGQGLQFLFEYFSETQRNKGNFPGRFSGRQFSNSRSEMNVSTLELGDSALYLCASSLEQSQKRETQYFGPGTRLLVL.

The chain couples TRBV19 to TRBJ2-6, with TRBD1 matching 11 bases. Germline CDR1 LNHDA, CDR2 SQIVND (reference sequence). The CDR3 is 15 residues long. V lost 5 bases, J lost 5 bases, and 2 bases stayed unmatched. CDR3 sequence (DNA): TGTGCCAGTAGTGGGACAGGGGGGTGGGCCAACGTCCTGACTTTC. Its translation: CASSGTGGWANVLTF.

This clone has only a few counts. This chain links TRBV7-3 with TRBJ2-3; D gene uncertain. The V end was cut by 1 base, the J end by 5 bases, with 10 bases between. The CDR3 sequence is 14 residues long. CDR1 SGHTA and CDR2 FQGTGA come from the germline V gene. DNA for the CDR3: TGTGCCAGCAGCTTAAACGGGTTTGTAGATACGCAGTATTTT. Protein product: CASSLNGFVDTQYF. Drawing the rest from reference TRBV7-3 and TRBJ2-3, the complete variable domain is GAGVSQTPSNKVTEKGKYVELRCDPISGHTALYWYRQSLGQGPEFLIYFQGTGAADDSGLPNDRFFAVRPEGSVSTLKIQRTERGDSAVYLCASSLNGFVDTQYFGPGTRLTVL.

This clone was detected only once. The chain links TRBV4-2 to TRBJ2-1, with D perhaps matching TRBD1 (7 bases). The CDR3 is 13 residues long. V lost 8 bases, J lost 4 bases, and 12 bases lay in between. Looked up from germline, CDR1 is LGHNA and CDR2 is YNFKEQ. DNA for the CDR3: TGTGCCAGCCGCGGGGACAGTTACAATGAGCAGTTCTTC. Translating it yields CASRGDSYNEQFF.

The V gene is TRBV13, the J gene TRBJ2-1, with 9 bases matching TRBD2. Per the germline V gene, CDR1 is PRHDT and CDR2 is FYEKMQ (reference sequence). The trim removed 2 bases at V and 6 bases at J, leaving 11 bases unmatched. CDR3 length equals 17 residues. The DNA for the CDR3 is TGTGCCAGCAGCTTACCTGGTAGCGGGAGTACCCCCAATGAGCAGTTCTTC. It translates to CASSLPGSGSTPNEQFF.

The chain has TRBV28 and TRBJ2-1; perhaps TRBD1 as D (6 bases). V dropped 6 bases and J dropped 8 bases, with 14 bases sitting between them. The CDR3 length is 13 residues. CDR1 and CDR2 (germline): MDHEN, SYDVKM. CDR3 DNA sequence: TGTGCCAGCAGATTGACAGGAGACCATGAGCAGTTCTTC. Translation: CASRLTGDHEQFF.

The chain employs TRBV18 and TRBJ2-1; 14 bases match TRBD2. Trimming removed 4 bases from V and 11 bases from J; junction bases left unmatched: 7. This CDR3 region has 15 residues. CDR1 KGHSH and CDR2 LQKENI come from the germline V gene. CDR3 sequence (DNA): TGTGCCAGCTCACTCGGGACTAGCGGGAGCATAAAGCAGTTCTTC. Translation: CASSLGTSGSIKQFF. The whole variable domain, remainder taken from reference TRBV18 and TRBJ2-1, is NAGVMQNPRHLVRRRGQEARLRCSPMKGHSHVYWYRQLPEEGLKFMVYLQKENIIDESGMPKERFSAEFPKEGPSILRIQQVVRGDSAAYFCASSLGTSGSIKQFFGPGTRLTVL.

The V call is TRBV25-1, the J call TRBJ2-1; the D is unclear. Germline V gene data show CDR1 as MGHDK and CDR2 as SYGVNS. The CDR3 has 13 residues. V dropped 0 bases and J dropped 8 bases, with 8 bases sitting between them. The CDR3 protein is CASSEYVFDEQFF. CDR3 coding DNA: TGTGCCAGCAGTGAATATGTATTCGATGAGCAGTTCTTC.

This rearrangement joins TRBV19 to TRBJ1-1, with a possible D match to TRBD1 (6 bases). V lost 5 bases, J lost 4 bases, and 20 bases lay in between. Germline V lookup: CDR1 LNHDA, CDR2 SQIVND (reference sequence). The CDR3 covers 16 residues. The CDR3 coding sequence is TGTGCCAGTAGTTTCCAGGGGCCCGGTCGTGCCACTGAAGCTTTCTTT. This codes for CASSFQGPGRATEAFF.

The J gene is TRBJ2-1, the V gene TRBV28; D is ambiguous. Germline values: CDR1 MDHEN, CDR2 SYDVKM. V was shortened by 6 bases and J by 7 bases, with 13 bases between the two germline ends. The CDR3 contains 13 residues. The CDR3 sequence: CASRFESWNEQFF. The CDR3 bases are TGTGCCAGCAGGTTTGAGTCTTGGAATGAGCAGTTCTTC.